This T cell receptor (beta chain) was sequenced during a study of T cell responses to AZD1222 COVID-19 vaccine. Germline-derived CDR1 and CDR2 are WSHSY and SAAADI. The CDR3 consists of 14 residues. Deletions cut 0 bases from V and 6 bases from J, with 9 bases between. The repertoire was sequenced with immunoSEQ multiplex PCR; TCRdb's copy has only in-frame clones and lacks some. In the table there are some 40,000 clones, around 80% of which are singletons. The sequences come from peripheral blood, collected 28 days after the second dose of the MenACWY control vaccine. The J gene is TRBJ1-5, the V gene TRBV10-2, with unresolved D. The clonotype comes from an adult who received the MenACWY meningococcal vaccine as a control. The CDR3 sequence is CASSESVGSQPQHF. The CDR3 DNA is TGCGCCAGCAGTGAGTCTGTCGGGTCTCAGCCCCAGCATTTT.